This TCR beta chain was sequenced for a study of blood T cells in healthy people across ages. Then a second PCR, running about 6 to 11 cycles, was carried out with a sample-barcoded 5' primer and a J-beta primer mix. In TCRdb, the 5' RACE reads were re-called with MiXCR into one record per CDR3 protein. The sample shows roughly 1,500,000 distinct CDR3 sequences, around 39% of them seen only once. The CDR3 contains 17 residues. V lost 5 bases to trimming and J lost 3 bases; unmatched junction nucleotides: 14. Germline lookup yields CDR1 MNHNS and CDR2 SASEGT. The rearrangement joins TRBV6-1 to TRBJ1-2, with 8 bases identical to TRBD1. The TCR sequence derives from a woman aged 18-29 years in good health. Sequencing was carried out using blood. The DNA of the CDR3 is TGTGCCAGCAGTCGAACCGGGACAGGCGTCCCTTACTATGGCTACACCTTC. The encoded protein is CASSRTGTGVPYYGYTF.